This T cell receptor beta chain was captured by sequencing in a study of CD8 T cells in ankylosing spondylitis. Note on this clonotype: What it binds is not known.

TCRdb called the 5' RACE reads again in MiXCR, with one record for every CDR3 protein. The table lists 250,000 to 300,000 distinct CDR3 sequences, around 18% of them singletons. The length of the CDR3 is 15 residues. Germline V gene data show CDR1 as SGHTA and CDR2 as FQGNSA. The J segment lost 0 bases and the V segment lost 5 bases, leaving 4 bases of the junction unmatched. Study findings and constraints: It appeared that ankylosing spondylitis blood was characterized by a TCR beta motif of eight highly homologous variants.

The rearrangement links TRBV7-2 to TRBJ2-5; 9 nucleotides align to TRBD1. The clonotype comes from a male donor with ankylosing spondylitis or in good health (not recorded which). The sample comprised blood, either unsorted or a sorted T cell fraction (not recorded which). CDR3 sequence: CASSDGTGYQETQYF. The CDR3 nucleotides read TGTGCCAGCAGCGATGGGACAGGGTACCAAGAGACCCAGTACTTC.